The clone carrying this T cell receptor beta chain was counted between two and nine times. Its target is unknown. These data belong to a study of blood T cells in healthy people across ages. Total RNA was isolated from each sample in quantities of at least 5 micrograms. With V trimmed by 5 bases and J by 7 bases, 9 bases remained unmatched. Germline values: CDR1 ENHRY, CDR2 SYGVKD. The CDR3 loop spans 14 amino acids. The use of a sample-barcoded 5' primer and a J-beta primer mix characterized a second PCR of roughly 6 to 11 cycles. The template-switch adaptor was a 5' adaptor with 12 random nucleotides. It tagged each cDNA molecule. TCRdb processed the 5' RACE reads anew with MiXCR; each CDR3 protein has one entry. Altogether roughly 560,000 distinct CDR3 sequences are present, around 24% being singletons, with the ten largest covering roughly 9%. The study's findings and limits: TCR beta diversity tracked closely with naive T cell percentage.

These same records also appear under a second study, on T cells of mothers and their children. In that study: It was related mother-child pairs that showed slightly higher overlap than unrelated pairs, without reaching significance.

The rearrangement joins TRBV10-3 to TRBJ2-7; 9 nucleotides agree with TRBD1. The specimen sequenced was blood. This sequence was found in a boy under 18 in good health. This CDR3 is CAISPGQGFEEQYF. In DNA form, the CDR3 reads TGTGCCATCAGTCCGGGACAGGGATTCGAGGAGCAGTACTTC.